A selection of T cell receptor beta chains follows, all from one sample in a study of shared clonotypes between healthy human individuals. TCRdb's table, derived via immunoSEQ multiplex PCR, lists solely in-frame clones and lacks some. In the table there are 450,000 to 600,000 clones, roughly 85% of which are singletons. Specimen: PBMCs. The receptors were sampled from a woman between 40 and 55 years old in good health. Some clones in this sample may be carry-over from other donors' samples. Each CDR3 is given with its conserved first and last residue. D genes are given only for firm matches. Some rows have no size entry. The others give once, few or many, or a class for an expanded clone.

>15|-|TRBV5-4|TRBJ1-1|few
CASSDPRVGNTEAFF
TGTGCCAGCAGCGATCCTCGGGTCGGGAACACTGAAGCTTTCTTT
>14|-|TRBV7-2|TRBJ1-1|-
CASSLQGEGTEAFF
TGTGCCAGCAGCTTACAGGGCGAGGGCACTGAAGCTTTCTTT
>16|-|TRBV4-1|TRBJ1-2|-
CASSQDGGRAIGGYTF
TGCGCCAGCAGCCAAGATGGGGGCAGGGCCATTGGAGGCTACACCTTC
>19|-|TRBV19|TRBJ2-3|-
CASSTNGGGWQASTDTQYF
TGTGCCAGTAGTACCAACGGCGGTGGGTGGCAGGCTAGCACAGATACGCAGTATTTT
>13|-|TRBV4-2|TRBJ2-5|-
CASSQDLSETQYF
TGTGCCAGCAGCCAAGATCTTTCCGAGACCCAGTACTTC
>13|-|TRBV5-6|TRBJ1-4|-
CASSLAGREKLFF
TGTGCCAGCAGCTTGGCGGGAAGAGAAAAACTGTTTTTT
>14|-|TRBV7-3|TRBJ1-1|few
CASSLAGKNTEAFF
TGTGCCAGCAGCTTAGCGGGGAAGAACACTGAAGCTTTCTTT
>15|-|TRBV11-3|TRBJ2-7|many
CASSFLRYSPYEQYF
TGTGCCAGCAGTTTCCTCCGCTACTCACCCTACGAGCAGTACTTC
>13|-|TRBV6-1|TRBJ1-2|-
CASSELQLYGYTF
TGTGCCAGCAGTGAACTACAGCTTTATGGCTACACCTTC
>14|TRBD1|TRBV28|TRBJ1-4|once
CASSPYRGHEKLFF
TGTGCCAGCAGTCCGTACAGGGGTCATGAAAAACTGTTTTTT
>17|TRBD2|TRBV5-1|TRBJ2-7|once
CASKANIAGASSYEQYF
TGCGCCAGCAAGGCGAACATAGCGGGAGCTTCCTCCTACGAGCAGTACTTC
>14|-|TRBV2|TRBJ2-6|-
CATRGRSGANVLTF
TGTGCCACCCGAGGGCGCTCTGGGGCCAACGTCCTGACTTTC
>14|-|TRBV23-1|TRBJ2-7|-
CASSPWGDGYEQYF
TGCGCCAGCAGTCCCTGGGGGGACGGCTACGAGCAGTACTTC
>16|TRBD2|TRBV30|TRBJ2-1|-
CAWTNGPGLAGGEQFF
TGTGCCTGGACTAACGGACCGGGACTAGCGGGAGGTGAGCAGTTCTTC
>13|-|TRBV5-1|TRBJ2-7|-
CASSLAADYEQYF
TGCGCCAGCAGCTTGGCGGCAGACTACGAGCAGTACTTC
>12|-|TRBV12-5|TRBJ1-1|-
CASGTDSSEAFF
TGTGCTAGTGGCACGGACAGTTCAGAAGCTTTCTTT
>17|-|TRBV5-1|TRBJ1-3|-
CASSLGSTGFSGNTIYF
TGCGCCAGCAGCTTGGGGTCGACAGGATTCTCTGGAAACACCATATATTTT
>13|TRBD1|TRBV5-1|TRBJ1-2|-
CASSLGTGEGYTF
TGCGCCAGCAGCTTGGGGACAGGGGAAGGCTACACCTTC
>15|-|TRBV4-1|TRBJ1-5|-
CASSQDRGIGQPQHF
TGCGCCAGCAGCCAAGATCGGGGTATAGGTCAGCCCCAGCATTTT
>15|TRBD2|TRBV5-4|TRBJ2-3|-
CASSLGGSSADTQYF
TGTGCCAGCAGCTTGGGCGGGAGTTCGGCAGATACGCAGTATTTT
>16|TRBD2|TRBV15|TRBJ2-5|-
CATSRGLAGTQETQYF
TGTGCCACCAGCAGAGGACTAGCGGGGACCCAAGAGACCCAGTACTTC
>16|TRBD1|TRBV7-8|TRBJ1-1|-
CASSPRRDSVNTEAFF
TGTGCCAGCAGCCCGAGACGGGACAGTGTGAACACTGAAGCTTTCTTT
>14|-|TRBV19|TRBJ1-2|-
CASSIGRANYGYTF
TGTGCCAGTAGTATCGGGCGGGCTAACTATGGCTACACCTTC
>14|TRBD2|TRBV27|TRBJ2-7|-
CASSFSSGMGEQYF
TGTGCCAGCAGTTTTTCCAGCGGGATGGGCGAGCAGTACTTC
>16|-|TRBV18|TRBJ2-3|-
CASSPPVGGGTDTQYF
TGTGCCAGCTCACCACCGGTGGGTGGGGGCACAGATACGCAGTATTTT
>11|TRBD2|TRBV7-3|TRBJ2-7|-
CASSGSLEQYF
TGTGCCAGTAGCGGGAGCCTCGAGCAGTACTTC
>15|TRBD1|TRBV14|TRBJ2-7|-
CASSLDRGSSYEQYF
TGTGCCAGCAGCCTTGACAGGGGGTCTTCCTACGAGCAGTACTTC
>14|TRBD1|TRBV7-9|TRBJ2-7|few
CASSNGQGAYEQYF
TGTGCCAGCAGCAACGGACAGGGGGCCTACGAGCAGTACTTC
>12|-|TRBV29-1|TRBJ1-2|once
CSVVGVGYGYTF
TGCAGCGTTGTGGGGGTTGGCTATGGCTACACCTTC
>12|TRBD2|TRBV14|TRBJ2-7|-
CAIRGGILEQYF
TGTGCCATTCGGGGAGGGATTCTCGAGCAGTACTTC
>15|TRBD1|TRBV19|TRBJ2-5|-
CASSRRQGVGETQYF
TGTGCCAGTAGCCGTAGACAGGGGGTGGGAGAGACCCAGTACTTC
>15|TRBD1|TRBV11-1|TRBJ1-1|-
CASSPDRVMNTEAFF
TGTGCCAGCAGCCCGGACAGGGTCATGAACACTGAAGCTTTCTTT
>10|-|TRBV20-1|TRBJ1-1|-
CSAARGGAFF
TGCAGTGCGGCAAGGGGGGGAGCTTTCTTT
>13|-|TRBV30|TRBJ1-2|few
CAWDQGSNYGYTF
TGTGCCTGGGACCAGGGATCTAACTATGGCTACACCTTC
>16|TRBD1|TRBV15|TRBJ1-5|-
CATSPTGDRGNQPQHF
TGTGCCACCAGTCCGACCGGAGACAGGGGGAATCAGCCCCAGCATTTT
>13|-|TRBV7-9|TRBJ1-2|-
CASSSDTNYGYTF
TGTGCCAGCAGCTCGGACACAAACTATGGCTACACCTTC